The 7 T cell receptor beta chains listed next were all sequenced from one sample in a study of shared clonotypes between healthy human individuals. Only in-frame clones appear in the TCRdb table, and some are missing; sequencing was by immunoSEQ multiplex PCR. Among some 1,400,000 clones listed, roughly 96% were seen once. Sample: naive CD4+ T cells sorted from blood. Regarding subset: CD45RA+ positively selected. Receptors were obtained from a man aged 25-45 years in good health.

The chain is built from TRBV18 and TRBJ2-3; 8 bases fit TRBD2. This CDR3 comprises 20 residues. The germline CDR1 and CDR2 sequences are KGHSH and LQKENI. Trimming took 1 base from V and 0 from J; bases not matched to a gene: 15. CDR3 loop: CASSPLGVGSGIPSTDTQYF. CDR3 coding DNA: TGTGCCAGCTCACCACTTGGAGTGGGTAGCGGGATACCTAGCACAGATACGCAGTATTTT.

This chain joins TRBV28 and TRBJ2-7; TRBD2 agrees at 7 bases. This CDR3 region has 12 residues. V shed 5 bases and J 6 bases; nucleotides not matched to a gene: 4. Germline CDR1 MDHEN, CDR2 SYDVKM. CDR3 in amino acids: CASSRTRGEQYF. CDR3 nucleotides: TGTGCCAGCAGTAGGACTAGGGGCGAGCAGTACTTC.

Turning to this clone: This sample also contains other DNA sequences that code for the same CDR3. The chain carries TRBV29-1 and TRBJ2-1; D gene unclear. Trimming took 4 bases from V and 5 from J, leaving 3 bases between them. From germline, CDR1 is SQVTM and CDR2 ANQGSEA. The CDR3 has 10 residues. CDR3 loop: CSVGNNEQFF. DNA of the CDR3: TGCAGCGTTGGTAACAATGAGCAGTTCTTC.

J is TRBJ2-2 and V is TRBV5-1; possible D gene TRBD1, 6 bases. The CDR3 has 13 residues. Germline V CDR1 and CDR2: SGHRS, YFSETQ. V was shortened by 3 bases and J by 7 bases, with 10 bases between the two germline ends. CDR3 in amino acids: CASSSPGVGELFF. For the CDR3, the DNA is TGCGCCAGCAGCTCCCCAGGGGTCGGGGAGCTGTTTTTT. Variable domain in full (rest from reference TRBV5-1 and TRBJ2-2): KAGVTQTPRYLIKTRGQQVTLSCSPISGHRSVSWYQQTPGQGLQFLFEYFSETQRNKGNFPGRFSGRQFSNSRSEMNVSTLELGDSALYLCASSSPGVGELFFGEGSRLTVL.

This chain links TRBV2 with TRBJ2-2; D gene uncertain. CDR1 SNHLY and CDR2 FYNNEI come from the germline V gene. Trimming stripped 6 bases from V and 8 bases from J, with 13 bases between. CDR3 length: 13 residues. The CDR3, as DNA: TGTGCCAGCAGCCGCCCGGTGACGGGGGAGCTGTTTTTT. Translated, it gives CASSRPVTGELFF.

This clone has only one observation. The chain combines TRBV5-1 with TRBJ2-1, with D possibly being TRBD2 (6 bases). Deletions cut 4 bases from V and 3 bases from J, with 20 bases between. The CDR3 has 17 amino acids. Germline V gives CDR1 SGHRS, CDR2 YFSETQ. CDR3 in amino acids: CASSAGTSIQIYNEQFF. The CDR3 DNA is TGCGCCAGCAGCGCGGGGACTTCCATTCAGATCTACAATGAGCAGTTCTTC.

V is TRBV7-9 and J is TRBJ2-1, with TRBD1 matching over 7 bases. V lost 11 bases, J lost 6 bases, and 10 bases stayed unmatched. This CDR3 spans 13 amino acids. From germline, CDR1 is SEHNR and CDR2 FQNEAQ (reference sequence). The CDR3 DNA reads TGTGCCCTACAACAGGGGTATCTCAATGAGCAGTTCTTC. It codes for CALQQGYLNEQFF.